One and the same sample provided the 9 T cell receptor beta chains below, sequenced in a study of CD8+ T cells in alopecia areata. Sequencing templates came from extracted RNA that was reverse transcribed into cDNA. Using immunoSEQ multiplex PCR, the repertoire was profiled, and TCRdb retains in-frame clones only, with some absent. The table shows 140,000 to 150,000 clones, with less than 65% occurring only once. The sequenced material came from CD8+ T cells sorted from blood. The receptors stem from a human donor in good health.

This clone was detected a few times. The rearrangement uses TRBV19 and TRBJ2-1; 10 bases are a match to TRBD1. The CDR3 consists of 13 residues. The V segment lost 9 bases and the J segment 7 bases; nucleotides outside the gene matches: 6. Looked up from germline, CDR1 is LNHDA and CDR2 is SQIVND (reference sequence). CDR3 in DNA: TGTGCCAGCAGCGGGGACAGGGGAAATGAGCAGTTCTTC. Protein sequence: CASSGDRGNEQFF. The variable domain in full, completed from reference TRBV19 and TRBJ2-1, reads DGGITQSPKYLFRKEGQNVTLSCEQNLNHDAMYWYRQDPGQGLRLIYYSQIVNDFQKGDIAEGYSVSREKKESFPLTVTSAQKNPTAFYLCASSGDRGNEQFFGPGTRLTVL.

The chain uses TRBV29-1 and TRBJ2-1, with D tentatively TRBD2 (6 bases). The V end lost 4 bases, the J end lost 7 bases, and 23 bases lay between the germline ends. This CDR3 region has 16 residues. Germline assignment: CDR1 SQVTM and CDR2 ANQGSEA. Here the CDR3 reads CSVAGGSSAVWNEQFF. The CDR3 DNA reads as TGCAGCGTTGCCGGCGGGTCTAGCGCTGTTTGGAATGAGCAGTTCTTC.

V gene TRBV9 combines with J gene TRBJ2-2; maybe TRBD1 (6 bases). V gave up 0 bases and J gave up 7 bases, with 10 bases separating them. Germline loops: CDR1 SGDLS, CDR2 YYNGEE. This CDR3 has 14 amino acids. In DNA form, the CDR3 reads TGTGCCAGCAGCGTAGATAGGGGGATCGGGGAGCTGTTTTTT. Its translation is CASSVDRGIGELFF. Complete variable domain (other parts from reference TRBV9 and TRBJ2-2): DSGVTQTPKHLITATGQRVTLRCSPRSGDLSVYWYQQSLDQGLQFLIQYYNGEERAKGNILERFSAQQFPDLHSELNLSSLELGDSALYFCASSVDRGIGELFFGEGSRLTVL.

The chain has TRBV6-6 and TRBJ1-5; D remains unclear. The germline V gene has CDR1 MNHNY and CDR2 SVGAGI (reference sequence). CDR3 length: 14 residues. Trimming removed 6 bases from V and 8 bases from J, with 17 bases in between. The CDR3 spells CASSRTVAGEPQHF. The CDR3, as DNA: TGTGCCAGCAGCCGAACAGTGGCCGGAGAGCCCCAGCATTTT.

This clone turned up a few times. The chain is built from TRBV25-1 and TRBJ2-7; the match to TRBD2 covers 13 bases. Germline loops: CDR1 MGHDK, CDR2 SYGVNS. The CDR3 is 15 amino acids. Germline trimming cut 4 bases from V and 5 bases from J; bases unmatched to any gene: 5. CDR3 region: CASSGLAGGIDEQYF. DNA for the CDR3: TGTGCCAGCAGTGGACTAGCGGGAGGAATTGACGAGCAGTACTTC.

V is TRBV29-1 and J is TRBJ1-1; D not certain. This CDR3 contains 12 residues. With 5 bases removed from V and 9 bases from J, the gap between germline ends came to 16 bases. The V gene's germline CDR1 is SQVTM and CDR2 ANQGSEA. The CDR3 spells CSVSTGILQAFF. CDR3 coding DNA: TGCAGCGTTTCGACTGGAATTCTTCAAGCTTTCTTT.

The V call is TRBV27, the J call TRBJ2-7; TRBD2 is a possible D gene (5 bases). The V end lost 2 bases, the J end lost 3 bases, and 8 bases lay between the germline ends. This CDR3 region has 13 residues. From germline, CDR1 is MNHEY and CDR2 SMNVEV (reference sequence). Written as DNA, the CDR3 is TGTGCCAGCAGTTTAAGGGCGGGCTACGAGCAGTACTTC. Translating gives CASSLRAGYEQYF.

V gene TRBV30 combines with J gene TRBJ1-5; the D is unclear. The CDR3 contains 15 residues. Germline loops: CDR1 GTSNPN, CDR2 SVGIG (reference sequence). Trimming left V 1 base short and J 2 bases short, with 12 bases between. The CDR3 here is CAWSADFGGNQPQHF. CDR3 in DNA: TGTGCCTGGAGTGCGGACTTCGGGGGCAATCAGCCCCAGCATTTT.

The V and J genes are TRBV5-6 and TRBJ2-7, with D possibly being TRBD2 (5 bases). This CDR3 region has 16 residues. Trimming left V 5 bases short and J 2 bases short, with 20 bases between. Looked up from germline, CDR1 is SGHDT and CDR2 is YYEEEE. Written as DNA, the CDR3 is TGTGCCAGCAGTCTTGTCCTAGCAACGGAGACCTACGAGCAGTACTTC. Translating gives CASSLVLATETYEQYF.